The 31 T cell receptor beta chains below were found in one sample sequenced in a study of cytomegalovirus exposure and HLA in healthy donors. The PCR employed 60 Vbeta primers together with 13 Jbeta primers. The table came from immunoSEQ multiplex PCR; TCRdb's copy has only in-frame clones and leaves some out. The table records roughly 200,000 clones, approximately 80% of them present only once. The sequencing sample was made of PBMCs. The receptors were gathered from a boy younger than 18 in good health and CMV-seronegative.

The chain is built from TRBV27 and TRBJ2-1; D unresolved. The CDR3 runs 14 residues. V gave up 4 bases and J gave up 3 bases, with 10 bases separating them. Germline values: CDR1 MNHEY, CDR2 SMNVEV (reference sequence). The CDR3 DNA reads TGTGCCAGCAGTTGGCAGAACCTCTACAATGAGCAGTTCTTC. Translating it yields CASSWQNLYNEQFF.

The chain links TRBV7-8 to TRBJ1-1; D gene uncertain. Germline loops: CDR1 SGHVS, CDR2 FQNEAQ. V shed 1 base and J shed 7 bases, with 19 bases lying between them. This CDR3 is 16 amino acids long. CDR3 region: CASSLGRLRTAGEAFF. In nucleotides, the CDR3 is TGTGCCAGCAGCTTAGGAAGGCTCAGGACGGCGGGTGAAGCTTTCTTT.

CDR3 coding DNA: TGTGCCAGCTCACCACCCACAGGTGACATTTATGGCTACACCTTC. Protein product: CASSPPTGDIYGYTF. This chain joins TRBV18 and TRBJ1-2; possible D gene TRBD1, 5 bases. The germline V gene encodes CDR1 KGHSH and CDR2 LQKENI. Trimming took off 0 bases at V and 5 bases at J, with 13 bases between the two ends. CDR3 size: 15 residues.

V gene TRBV30 combines with J gene TRBJ1-1, with unresolved D. Germline lookup yields CDR1 GTSNPN and CDR2 SVGIG (reference sequence). The CDR3 spans 11 residues. Deletions cut 4 bases from V and 1 base from J, with 4 bases between. The CDR3 sequence is CAWNRNTEAFF. The CDR3, as DNA: TGTGCCTGGAATCGGAACACTGAAGCTTTCTTT.

This chain joins TRBV6-1 and TRBJ2-3; TRBD1 matches at 9 bases. The V segment lost 8 bases and the J segment 4 bases; nucleotides outside the gene matches: 4. The CDR3 totals 13 residues. CDR1 and CDR2 (germline): MNHNS, SASEGT. The CDR3 region is CASHRQGADTQYF. In nucleotides, the CDR3 is TGTGCCAGCCACCGACAGGGGGCAGATACGCAGTATTTT.

The rearrangement links TRBV14 to TRBJ1-1; tentative D call: TRBD1 (6 bases). CDR1 and CDR2 (germline): SGHDN, FVKESK. The V end was cut by 3 bases, the J end by 0 bases, with 14 bases between. The CDR3 is 16 residues long. CDR3 nucleotides: TGTGCCAGCAGCCAGGGGGTACAGGGAATGAACACTGAAGCTTTCTTT. Translated: CASSQGVQGMNTEAFF.

This chain joins TRBV7-2 and TRBJ2-2; TRBD2 matches 13 bases. The CDR3 spans 17 residues. The junction had 4 bases not matched to a gene; V was cut back by 5 bases and J by 1 base. Germline V lookup: CDR1 SGHTA, CDR2 FQGNSA. The CDR3 reads CASSLRTSGRNTGELFF. The CDR3 region has the DNA TGTGCCAGCAGCCTAAGGACTAGCGGGAGGAACACCGGGGAGCTGTTTTTT.

This sequence joins TRBV27 and TRBJ2-1; D possibly corresponds to TRBD2 (7 bases). Germline CDR1 reads MNHEY; CDR2 reads SMNVEV (reference sequence). The CDR3 consists of 16 residues. V was pared by 6 bases and J by 6 bases, with 21 bases between. This CDR3 is CASRSREGGLFNEQFF. CDR3 sequence (DNA): TGTGCCAGCAGGTCGAGGGAGGGGGGGCTTTTCAATGAGCAGTTCTTC.

The rearrangement uses TRBV6-1 and TRBJ2-7; TRBD2 agrees at 9 bases. With 4 bases clipped from V and 3 bases from J, the junction kept 4 bases outside the gene matches. The CDR3 has 14 residues. Germline CDR1 MNHNS, CDR2 SASEGT. CDR3 region: CASSVTSGDYEQYF. CDR3 nucleotide sequence: TGTGCCAGCAGTGTGACTAGCGGTGACTACGAGCAGTACTTC.

V is TRBV11-2 and J is TRBJ1-1, with 9 positions matching TRBD1. Germline-derived CDR1 and CDR2 are SGHAT and FQNNGV. This CDR3 spans 14 amino acids. After removal of 0 bases from V and 6 bases from J, the junction contained 2 bases not matched to a gene. The CDR3 is CASSLEGQGAEAFF. CDR3 sequence (DNA): TGTGCCAGCAGCTTAGAGGGACAGGGAGCTGAAGCTTTCTTT.

This chain links TRBV14 with TRBJ1-1; 9 bases fit TRBD1. Per the germline V gene, CDR1 is SGHDN and CDR2 is FVKESK. CDR3 length: 12 residues. V gave up 8 bases and J gave up 7 bases; unmatched junction bases: 5. CDR3 protein: CASGYRGREAFF. The CDR3 DNA follows: TGTGCCAGCGGCTACAGGGGGCGTGAAGCTTTCTTT. The whole variable domain, remainder taken from reference TRBV14 and TRBJ1-1, is EAGVTQFPSHSVIEKGQTVTLRCDPISGHDNLYWYRRVMGKEIKFLLHFVKESKQDESGMPNNRFLAERTGGTYSTLKVQPAELEDSGVYFCASGYRGREAFFGQGTRLTVV.

This clone showed up just once. This chain links TRBV7-9 with TRBJ1-6, with 8 bases identical to TRBD1. Germline V gene data show CDR1 as SEHNR and CDR2 as FQNEAQ (reference sequence). With 9 bases clipped from V and 7 bases from J, the junction kept 8 bases outside the gene matches. The CDR3 loop spans 14 amino acids. The CDR3 region has the DNA TGTGCCAGTACGCCAGGGGGCAGAAATTCACCCCTCCACTTT. This translates into CASTPGGRNSPLHF.

The chain carries TRBV19 and TRBJ1-4; 8 bases fit TRBD1. The CDR3 length is 16 residues. V lost 5 bases and J lost 0; bases outside the gene matches: 5. Germline lookup yields CDR1 LNHDA and CDR2 SQIVND (reference sequence). The CDR3 DNA is TGTGCCAGTAGTTTTCGACAGGGGTCAACTAATGAAAAACTGTTTTTT. It translates to CASSFRQGSTNEKLFF.

This sequence joins TRBV6-6 and TRBJ2-3; D gene ambiguous. Germline loops: CDR1 MNHNY, CDR2 SVGAGI (reference sequence). V shed 2 bases and J shed 2 bases, with 8 bases lying between them. This CDR3 region has 14 residues. CDR3 loop: CASSYRGDTDTQYF. CDR3 coding DNA: TGTGCCAGCAGTTACCGTGGAGACACAGATACGCAGTATTTT.

The chain recombines TRBV5-8 with TRBJ1-1; D remains unclear. This CDR3 spans 14 amino acids. The germline V gene encodes CDR1 SGHTS and CDR2 YDEGEE. V was pared by 4 bases and J by 1 base, with 11 bases between. CDR3 sequence reads: CASSQVTTNTEAFF. CDR3 nucleotides: TGTGCCAGCAGCCAAGTTACAACGAACACTGAAGCTTTCTTT. The variable domain in full, with the rest retrieved from reference TRBV5-8 and TRBJ1-1, is EAGVTQSPTHLIKTRGQQATLRCSPISGHTSVYWYQQALGLGLQFLLWYDEGEERNRGNFPPRFSGRQFPNYSSELNVNALELEDSALYLCASSQVTTNTEAFFGQGTRLTVV.

The chain recombines TRBV4-1 with TRBJ1-4; D is unresolved. This CDR3 has 13 amino acids. Germline V lookup: CDR1 MGHRA, CDR2 YSYEKL. With 1 base removed from V and 7 bases from J, the gap between germline ends came to 7 bases. CDR3 in amino acids: CASSQVSGEKLFF. In DNA, the CDR3 is TGCGCCAGCAGCCAAGTATCGGGTGAAAAACTGTTTTTT.

J is TRBJ2-7 and V is TRBV5-1; 10 nucleotides align to TRBD1. This CDR3 is 16 amino acids long. Per the germline V gene, CDR1 is SGHRS and CDR2 is YFSETQ. Unmatched junction bases numbered 3, after V lost 0 bases and J lost 0 bases. CDR3 nucleotide sequence: TGCGCCAGCAGCTTGGGGGGACAGGGGTTCTCCTACGAGCAGTACTTC. It is translated as CASSLGGQGFSYEQYF.

V usage is TRBV5-1 and J usage is TRBJ1-1, with D perhaps TRBD1 (5 bases). Trimming stripped 3 bases from V and 0 bases from J, with 12 bases between. This CDR3 contains 15 residues. CDR1 and CDR2 (germline): SGHRS, YFSETQ. CDR3 DNA: TGCGCCAGCAGCTCTACCTCGGGGGTGAACACTGAAGCTTTCTTT. Protein: CASSSTSGVNTEAFF.

The genes are TRBV10-3 and TRBJ2-1; TRBD2 agrees at 12 bases. Germline CDR1 and CDR2: ENHRY and SYGVKD. The length of the CDR3 is 16 residues. The V gene end was trimmed by 5 bases and the J gene end by 7 bases; junction bases not matched to a gene: 9. The DNA of the CDR3 is TGTGCCATCAGTAACCAACTAGCGGGAGGTGGTAATGAGCAGTTCTTC. Protein sequence: CAISNQLAGGGNEQFF.

J is TRBJ1-4 and V is TRBV4-1; 9 bases match TRBD1. J was trimmed by 6 bases and V by 3 bases; bases with no gene match: 5. The length of the CDR3 is 15 residues. The V gene's germline CDR1 is MGHRA and CDR2 YSYEKL. CDR3 nucleotides: TGCGCCAGCAGCCAGCCGCGGACAGGGGATGAAAAACTGTTTTTT. Encoded protein: CASSQPRTGDEKLFF.

The CDR3: CASSFTLGQARGEQYF. The CDR3 DNA is TGTGCCAGCAGCTTTACCCTAGGGCAGGCCCGGGGCGAGCAGTACTTC. V gene TRBV2 combines with J gene TRBJ2-7, with D perhaps matching TRBD2 (5 bases). Germline CDR1 reads SNHLY; CDR2 reads FYNNEI. V lost 6 bases and J 6 bases, leaving 24 bases between the germline ends. The length of the CDR3 is 16 residues. Combining the CDR3 with reference TRBV2 and TRBJ2-7 gives the whole variable domain EPEVTQTPSHQVTQMGQEVILRCVPISNHLYFYWYRQILGQKVEFLVSFYNNEISEKSEIFDDQFSVERPDGSNFTLKIRSTKLEDSAMYFCASSFTLGQARGEQYFGPGTRLTVT.

CDR3 residues: CASSEDTGTNSPLHF. CDR3 in DNA: TGTGCCAGCAGTGAGGATACAGGGACTAATTCACCCCTCCACTTT. The chain recombines TRBV25-1 with TRBJ1-6; tentatively, D is TRBD1 (6 bases). CDR3 size: 15 residues. Trimming shortened V by 3 bases and J by 6 bases, and 12 bases separated the two germline ends. Per germline, CDR1 MGHDK and CDR2 SYGVNS. The complete variable domain, with remaining parts taken from reference TRBV25-1 and TRBJ1-6, reads EADIYQTPRYLVIGTGKKITLECSQTMGHDKMYWYQQDPGMELHLIHYSYGVNSTEKGDLSSESTVSRIRTEHFPLTLESARPSHTSQYLCASSEDTGTNSPLHFGNGTRLTVT.

The rearrangement links TRBV11-1 to TRBJ1-1; D is unresolved. V was pared by 5 bases and J by 2 bases, with 21 bases between. The CDR3 covers 17 residues. Germline CDR1 is SGHAT and CDR2 is FQDESV (reference sequence). CDR3 protein: CASSPDRGSGKNTEAFF. The CDR3 region has the DNA TGTGCCAGCAGCCCCGATCGGGGTTCAGGAAAAAACACTGAAGCTTTCTTT.

The chain is built from TRBV14 and TRBJ2-5, with a possible D match to TRBD1 (6 bases). The germline V and J ends were trimmed by 3 bases and 4 bases, with 15 bases remaining between them. Per germline, CDR1 SGHDN and CDR2 FVKESK. The CDR3 totals 15 residues. The CDR3 is CASSHPGSRGETQYF. The CDR3 DNA follows: TGTGCCAGCAGCCACCCCGGATCCAGGGGAGAGACCCAGTACTTC.

This clone has just a few counts. The gene calls are TRBV27 and TRBJ2-6; D might be TRBD2 (5 bases). The CDR3 covers 14 residues. Between the trimmed V and J ends, which lost 7 bases and 2 bases, there was a span of 9 bases. Germline V CDR1 and CDR2: MNHEY, SMNVEV (reference sequence). CDR3 sequence (DNA): TGTGCCAGCACCCGGGAAGCTGGGGCCAACGTCCTGACTTTC. Its protein product is CASTREAGANVLTF.

As regards this clone: A read error may account for a junction end that differs from germline. The chain is built from TRBV7-9 and TRBJ1-3; D uncertain. Looked up from germline, CDR1 is SEHNR and CDR2 is FQNEAQ (reference sequence). CDR3 length equals 12 residues. DNA for the CDR3: TGTGCCAGCAGCTTAATTGGAGACACCATATATTTT. Encoded protein: CASSLIGDTIYF.

The chain links TRBV7-6 to TRBJ1-2; no definite D call. This CDR3 comprises 14 residues. V was trimmed by 1 base and J by 5 bases, leaving 11 bases between them. The germline gives CDR1 SGHVS, CDR2 FNYEAQ. This CDR3 reads CASSLDPGDYGYTF. DNA for the CDR3: TGTGCCAGCAGCTTAGATCCGGGAGATTATGGCTACACCTTC.

This clone was observed a few times. The rearrangement links TRBV6-1 to TRBJ1-4; D perhaps matches TRBD1 (5 bases). The CDR3 sequence is 15 residues long. Germline lookup yields CDR1 MNHNS and CDR2 SASEGT. V dropped 7 bases and J dropped 8 bases, with 20 bases sitting between them. CDR3 amino acids: CASIPAVGATEKLFF. The CDR3, as DNA: TGTGCCAGCATCCCAGCTGTAGGGGCTACGGAAAAACTGTTTTTT.

This clone was picked up a small number of times. One junction end does not reproduce the germline sequence, and a read error may be involved. V gene TRBV6-1 combines with J gene TRBJ1-2, with a possible D match to TRBD1 (5 bases). CDR1 and CDR2 from the germline V gene are MNHNS and SASEGT. The CDR3 loop spans 11 amino acids. As DNA, the CDR3 is TGTGCCACCACTCCCTTGGACACCAGAAGCTTC. Translating gives CATTPLDTRSF.

The count of this clone is one. This rearrangement joins TRBV18 to TRBJ2-2, with D possibly TRBD1 on 5 matching bases. CDR1 is KGHSH, CDR2 LQKENI, per germline. The CDR3 covers 14 residues. V was clipped by 8 bases and J by 0 bases, with 10 bases between them. The CDR3 DNA sequence: TGTGCCAGCGGGGCGGATACGAACACCGGGGAGCTGTTTTTT. Its translation: CASGADTNTGELFF.

This clone has just one count. The rearrangement links TRBV5-1 to TRBJ1-5; 7 bases fit TRBD1. The J segment lost 5 bases and the V segment lost 3 bases, leaving 8 bases of the junction unmatched. This CDR3 comprises 15 residues. Germline CDR1 is SGHRS and CDR2 is YFSETQ. CDR3 DNA sequence: TGCGCCAGCAGCTGGTCCGGGACAGCCGATCAGCCCCAGCATTTT. It encodes CASSWSGTADQPQHF.